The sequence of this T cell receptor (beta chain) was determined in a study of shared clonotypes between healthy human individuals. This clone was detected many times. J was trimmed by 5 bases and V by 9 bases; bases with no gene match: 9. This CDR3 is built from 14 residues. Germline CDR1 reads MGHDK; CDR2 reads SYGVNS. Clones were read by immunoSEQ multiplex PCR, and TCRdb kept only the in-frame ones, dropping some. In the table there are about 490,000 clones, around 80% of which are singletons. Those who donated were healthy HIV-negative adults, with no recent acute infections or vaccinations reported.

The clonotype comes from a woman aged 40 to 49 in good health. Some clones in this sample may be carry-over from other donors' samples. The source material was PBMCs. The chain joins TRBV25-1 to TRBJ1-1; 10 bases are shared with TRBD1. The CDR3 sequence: CASSTGGGMTEAFF. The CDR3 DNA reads TGTGCCAGTTCGACAGGGGGCGGGATGACTGAAGCTTTCTTT.